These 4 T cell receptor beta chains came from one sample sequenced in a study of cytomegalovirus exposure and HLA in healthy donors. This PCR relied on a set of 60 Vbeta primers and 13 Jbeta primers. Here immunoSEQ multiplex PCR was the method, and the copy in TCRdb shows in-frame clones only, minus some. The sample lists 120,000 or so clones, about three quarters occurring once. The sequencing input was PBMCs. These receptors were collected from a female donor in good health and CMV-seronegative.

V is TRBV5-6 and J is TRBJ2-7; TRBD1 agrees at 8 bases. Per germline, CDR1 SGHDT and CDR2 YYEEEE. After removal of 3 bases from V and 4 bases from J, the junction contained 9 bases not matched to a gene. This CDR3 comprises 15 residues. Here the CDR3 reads CASSSLTGGNYEQYF. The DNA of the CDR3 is TGTGCCAGCAGCTCTCTTACAGGGGGAAATTACGAGCAGTACTTC.

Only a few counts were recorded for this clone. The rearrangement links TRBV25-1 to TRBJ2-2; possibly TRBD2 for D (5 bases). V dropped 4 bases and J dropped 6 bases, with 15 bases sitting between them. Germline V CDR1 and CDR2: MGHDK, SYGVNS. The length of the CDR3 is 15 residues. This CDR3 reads CASSVGWAGAGELFF. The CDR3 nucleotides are TGTGCCAGCAGTGTTGGGTGGGCCGGGGCCGGGGAGCTGTTTTTT.

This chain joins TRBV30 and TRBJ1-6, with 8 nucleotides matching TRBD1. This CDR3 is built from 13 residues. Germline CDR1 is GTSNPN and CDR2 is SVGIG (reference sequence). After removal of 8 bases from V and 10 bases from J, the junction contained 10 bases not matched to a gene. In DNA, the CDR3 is TGTGCCGCCTCGGACAGGGTTGGGTCACCCCTCCACTTT. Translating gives CAASDRVGSPLHF.

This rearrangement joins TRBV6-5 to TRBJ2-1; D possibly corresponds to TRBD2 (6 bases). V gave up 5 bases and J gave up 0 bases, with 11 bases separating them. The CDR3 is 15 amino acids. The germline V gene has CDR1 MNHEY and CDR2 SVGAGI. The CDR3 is CASSQRVSSYNEQFF. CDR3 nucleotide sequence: TGTGCCAGCAGTCAGCGGGTTAGCTCCTACAATGAGCAGTTCTTC.